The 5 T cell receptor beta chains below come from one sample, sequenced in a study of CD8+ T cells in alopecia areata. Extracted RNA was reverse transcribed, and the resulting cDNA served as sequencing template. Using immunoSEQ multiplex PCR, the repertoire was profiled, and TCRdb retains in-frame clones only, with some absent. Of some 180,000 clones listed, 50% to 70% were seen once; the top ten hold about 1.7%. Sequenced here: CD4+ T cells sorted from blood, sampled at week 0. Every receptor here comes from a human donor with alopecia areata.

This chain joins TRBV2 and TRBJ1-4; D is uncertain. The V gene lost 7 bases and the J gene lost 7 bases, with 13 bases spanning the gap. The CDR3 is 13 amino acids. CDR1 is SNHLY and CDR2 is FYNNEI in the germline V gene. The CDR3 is CASIIGPSEKLFF. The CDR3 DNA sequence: TGTGCCAGCATTATAGGTCCCAGTGAAAAACTGTTTTTT. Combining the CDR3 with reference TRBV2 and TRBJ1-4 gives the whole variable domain EPEVTQTPSHQVTQMGQEVILRCVPISNHLYFYWYRQILGQKVEFLVSFYNNEISEKSEIFDDQFSVERPDGSNFTLKIRSTKLEDSAMYFCASIIGPSEKLFFGSGTQLSVL.

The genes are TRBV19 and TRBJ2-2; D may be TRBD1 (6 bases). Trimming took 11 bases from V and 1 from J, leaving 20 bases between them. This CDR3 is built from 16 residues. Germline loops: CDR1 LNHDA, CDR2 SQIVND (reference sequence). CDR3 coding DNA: TGTGCCGGAACAGGGAAAACCACCCTGAACACCGGGGAGCTGTTTTTT. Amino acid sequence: CAGTGKTTLNTGELFF. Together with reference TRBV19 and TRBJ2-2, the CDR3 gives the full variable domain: DGGITQSPKYLFRKEGQNVTLSCEQNLNHDAMYWYRQDPGQGLRLIYYSQIVNDFQKGDIAEGYSVSREKKESFPLTVTSAQKNPTAFYLCAGTGKTTLNTGELFFGEGSRLTVL.

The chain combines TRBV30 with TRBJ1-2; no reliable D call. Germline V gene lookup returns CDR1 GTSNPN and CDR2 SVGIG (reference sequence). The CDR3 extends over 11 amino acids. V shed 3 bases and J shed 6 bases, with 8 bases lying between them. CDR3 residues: CAWRPADGYTF. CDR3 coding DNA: TGTGCCTGGAGACCGGCAGATGGCTACACCTTC.

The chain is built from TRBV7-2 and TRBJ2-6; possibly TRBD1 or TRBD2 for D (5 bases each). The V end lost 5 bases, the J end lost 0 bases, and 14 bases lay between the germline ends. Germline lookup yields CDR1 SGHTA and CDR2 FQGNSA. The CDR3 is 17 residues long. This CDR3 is CASSPRGGPSGANVLTF. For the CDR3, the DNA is TGTGCCAGCAGCCCCCGGGGCGGGCCCTCTGGGGCCAACGTCCTGACTTTC.

This CDR3 reads CASRDPTGVSGANVLTF. In nucleotides, the CDR3 is TGTGCCAGTAGGGATCCGACCGGGGTCTCTGGGGCCAACGTCCTGACTTTC. V is TRBV19 and J is TRBJ2-6; D possibly corresponds to TRBD2 (5 bases). CDR1 and CDR2 from the germline V gene are LNHDA and SQIVND (reference sequence). V shed 6 bases and J shed 0 bases, with 15 bases lying between them. This CDR3 region has 17 residues.